This T cell receptor beta chain was retrieved from a study of tumor-infiltrating lymphocytes in primary liver carcinoma. Study conclusions and caveats: Compared with tumor region pairs, tumor-adjacent and tumor-blood pairs overlapped less. Found in all five tumor regions were only about 7.5-25% of top clones.

Starting material of about 480 ng total RNA yielded TCR beta cDNA via a constant-region primer. Each TCR beta library was derived from three nested multiplex PCR rounds that employed slightly modified ARM-PCR. TRBV1-TRBV30 forward primers paired with a C-beta reverse primer were used in the first two PCR rounds, which ran 9 to 10 cycles each. MiXCR was run by TCRdb on the multiplex PCR reads, yielding one entry per CDR3 protein. Here the sample spans 100,000 to 150,000 distinct CDR3 sequences, around 64% being singletons. This CDR3 is 13 amino acids long. The V gene's germline CDR1 is SGHRS and CDR2 YFSETQ. The ends were cut back, 10 bases at V and 5 bases at J, with 19 bases in the middle. Co-extraction of RNA and DNA was performed on about 18-33 mg of unsorted bulk tissue. Treatment-naive at the time, the patients had chronic HBV infection. As for this clonotype: Its antigen is still unknown.

Sequencing used liver tumor tissue from sampling region 3. Sample subset: tumor region T3, left-lateral pole. This clonotype originated in a woman aged 55-69 years with primary liver carcinoma and hepatitis B virus infection. V and J are TRBV5-1 and TRBJ2-7; D perhaps matches TRBD2 (6 bases). The CDR3 sequence is CAGASATGDEQYF. In nucleotides, the CDR3 is TGCGCCGGCGCTTCCGCCACGGGAGACGAGCAGTACTTC.